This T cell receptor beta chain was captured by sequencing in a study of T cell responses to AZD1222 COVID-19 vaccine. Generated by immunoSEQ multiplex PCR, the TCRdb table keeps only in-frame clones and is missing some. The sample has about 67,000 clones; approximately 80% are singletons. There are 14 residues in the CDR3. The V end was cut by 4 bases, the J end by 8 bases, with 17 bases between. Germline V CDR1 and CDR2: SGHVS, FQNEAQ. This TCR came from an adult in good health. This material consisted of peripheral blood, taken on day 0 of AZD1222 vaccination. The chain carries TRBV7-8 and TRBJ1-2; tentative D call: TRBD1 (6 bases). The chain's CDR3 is CASSSPRGAGGYTF. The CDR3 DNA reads TGTGCCAGCAGCTCCCCACGGGGGGCGGGGGGCTACACCTTC.